This T cell receptor beta chain derives from a study of graft-versus-host responses after intestinal transplantation. Study context: Multivisceral, liver-intestinal, or isolated intestinal transplants were given to recipients. Recipients across the board were started on anti-thymocyte globulin induction, then kept on tacrolimus and steroids for about 3 years. Findings of the study overall: Clonal ratios of graft-versus-host to host-versus-graft in allografts were high for patients exhibiting graft-donor T cell macrochimerism. The highest levels of circulating GvH clones went along with early declines in HvG clones after transplant.

TCRdb's copy holds only in-frame clones and misses some; the assay was immunoSEQ multiplex PCR. The sample consists of about 57,000 clones, around 90% of them appearing once. Germline assignment: CDR1 MNHEY and CDR2 SMNVEV (reference sequence). Between the trimmed V and J ends, which lost 8 bases and 5 bases, there was a span of 19 bases. The CDR3 contains 14 residues. To note about this clone: Its antigen is not identified.

This chain connects TRBV27 to TRBJ2-7, with D possibly being TRBD1 (5 bases). This receptor was identified in a human patient who received an intestinal transplant, so some T cells may come from the graft donor. The sequenced sample was PBMCs, obtained 26 days after transplant. The CDR3 coding sequence is TGTGCCAGCGCCCTCATCGGCAGGGCTGACGAGCAGTACTTC. Its protein is CASALIGRADEQYF.